This T cell receptor (beta chain) was identified in a study of T cell responses to AZD1222 COVID-19 vaccine. Study-wide results and caveats: Most donors were white British and more were female, and clonal diversity was possibly underestimated.

For this clone: The antigen remains undetermined.

The repertoire was sequenced with immunoSEQ multiplex PCR; TCRdb's copy has only in-frame clones and lacks some. The table records about 110,000 clones, roughly 90% of them present only once. CDR1 and CDR2 from the germline V gene are SGHRS and YFSETQ. V was cut by 2 bases and J by 6 bases, with 13 bases left in between. The CDR3 is 14 residues long. The source was peripheral blood, collected on day 0 of AZD1222 vaccination. This sequence was found in an adult in good health. The chain links TRBV5-1 to TRBJ2-3; either TRBD1 or TRBD2 may fit D (5 bases each). The DNA of the CDR3 is TGCGCCAGCAGCTTAGGGACCACCGGTGATACGCAGTATTTT. Translated: CASSLGTTGDTQYF.